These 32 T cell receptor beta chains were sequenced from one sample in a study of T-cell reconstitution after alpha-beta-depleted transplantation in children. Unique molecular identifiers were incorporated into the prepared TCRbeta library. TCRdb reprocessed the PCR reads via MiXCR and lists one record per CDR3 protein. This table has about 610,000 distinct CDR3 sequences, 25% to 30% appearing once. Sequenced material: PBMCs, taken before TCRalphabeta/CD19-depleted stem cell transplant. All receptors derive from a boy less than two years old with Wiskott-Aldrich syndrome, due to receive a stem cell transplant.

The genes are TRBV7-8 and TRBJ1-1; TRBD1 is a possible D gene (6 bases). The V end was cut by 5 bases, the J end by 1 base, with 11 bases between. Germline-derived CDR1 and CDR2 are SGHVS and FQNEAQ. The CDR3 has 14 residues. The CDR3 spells CASSTRDTNTEAFF. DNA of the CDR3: TGTGCCAGCAGCACTCGGGACACGAACACTGAAGCTTTCTTT.

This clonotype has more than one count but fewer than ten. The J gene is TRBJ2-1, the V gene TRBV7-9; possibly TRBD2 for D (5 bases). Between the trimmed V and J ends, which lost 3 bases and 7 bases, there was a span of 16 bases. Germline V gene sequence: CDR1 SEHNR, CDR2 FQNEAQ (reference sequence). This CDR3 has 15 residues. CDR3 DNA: TGTGCCAGCAGCTTCGGGTCCCCTTGGGAGAATGAGCAGTTCTTC. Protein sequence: CASSFGSPWENEQFF.

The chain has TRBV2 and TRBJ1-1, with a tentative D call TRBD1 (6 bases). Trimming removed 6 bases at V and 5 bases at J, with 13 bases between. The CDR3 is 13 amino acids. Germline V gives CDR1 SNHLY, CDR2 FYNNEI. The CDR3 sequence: CASRIRGATEAFF. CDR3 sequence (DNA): TGTGCCAGCAGGATAAGGGGGGCTACTGAAGCTTTCTTT.

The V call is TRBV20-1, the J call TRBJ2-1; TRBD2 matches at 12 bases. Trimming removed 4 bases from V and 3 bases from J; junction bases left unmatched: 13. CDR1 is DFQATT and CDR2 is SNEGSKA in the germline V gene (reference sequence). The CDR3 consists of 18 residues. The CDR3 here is CSAIMTSGRRDRYNEQFF. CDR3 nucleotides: TGCAGTGCTATCATGACTAGCGGGAGACGAGACCGCTACAATGAGCAGTTCTTC.

The CDR3 loop reads CASSDLRLATQYF. CDR3 nucleotides: TGTGCCAGCAGTGACCTCAGGCTAGCTACGCAGTATTTT. The chain is built from TRBV2 and TRBJ2-3; the D gene is possibly TRBD2 (5 bases). The length of the CDR3 is 13 residues. Per germline, CDR1 SNHLY and CDR2 FYNNEI. V was clipped by 3 bases and J by 8 bases, with 12 bases between them.

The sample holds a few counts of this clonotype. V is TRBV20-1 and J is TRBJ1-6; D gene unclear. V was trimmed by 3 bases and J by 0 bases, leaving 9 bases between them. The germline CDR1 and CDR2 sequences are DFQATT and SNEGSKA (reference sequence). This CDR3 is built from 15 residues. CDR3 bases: TGCAGTGCTAGTCTGGGTTTCTCCTATAATTCACCCCTCCACTTT. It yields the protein CSASLGFSYNSPLHF.

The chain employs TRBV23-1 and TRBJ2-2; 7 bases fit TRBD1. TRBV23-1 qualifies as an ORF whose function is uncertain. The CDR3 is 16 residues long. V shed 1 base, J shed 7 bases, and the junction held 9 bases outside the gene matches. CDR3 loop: CASSQFTGALDGELFF. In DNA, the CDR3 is TGCGCCAGCAGTCAATTTACAGGGGCGCTTGACGGGGAGCTGTTTTTT.

As DNA, the CDR3 is TGTGCCAGCAGACCCCCAGGGCTGAACACTGAAGCTTTCTTT. This codes for CASRPPGLNTEAFF. The chain combines TRBV2 with TRBJ1-1, with D possibly matching TRBD1 (5 bases). The germline V gene has CDR1 SNHLY and CDR2 FYNNEI. The CDR3 loop spans 14 amino acids. Trimming took off 6 bases at V and 0 bases at J, with 11 bases between the two ends.

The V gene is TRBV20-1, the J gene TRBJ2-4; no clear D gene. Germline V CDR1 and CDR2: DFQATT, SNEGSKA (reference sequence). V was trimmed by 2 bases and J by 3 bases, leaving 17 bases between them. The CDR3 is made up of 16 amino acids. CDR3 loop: CSARSLGSFLKNIQYF. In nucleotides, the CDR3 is TGCAGTGCTAGATCTTTGGGCTCGTTCCTCAAAAACATTCAGTACTTC.

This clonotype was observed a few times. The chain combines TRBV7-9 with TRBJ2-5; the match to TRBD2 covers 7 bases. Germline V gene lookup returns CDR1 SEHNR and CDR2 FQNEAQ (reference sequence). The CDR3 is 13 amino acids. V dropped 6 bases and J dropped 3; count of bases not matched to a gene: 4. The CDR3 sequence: CASRRLAEETQYF. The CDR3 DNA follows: TGTGCCAGCAGGAGGCTAGCGGAAGAGACCCAGTACTTC.

This CDR3 reads CASSSQTAYGYTF. CDR3 DNA sequence: TGTGCCAGCAGCTCACAGACCGCATATGGCTACACCTTC. The V and J genes are TRBV7-9 and TRBJ1-2; no clear D gene. CDR1 and CDR2 from the germline V gene are SEHNR and FQNEAQ (reference sequence). V was clipped by 4 bases and J by 5 bases, with 11 bases between them. The CDR3 is 13 amino acids.

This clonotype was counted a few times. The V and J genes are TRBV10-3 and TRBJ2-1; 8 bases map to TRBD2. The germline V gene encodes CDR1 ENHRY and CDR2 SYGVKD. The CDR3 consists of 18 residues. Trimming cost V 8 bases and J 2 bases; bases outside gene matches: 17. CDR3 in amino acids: CAIAAEGSSGAPYNEQFF. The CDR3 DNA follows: TGTGCCATCGCAGCGGAAGGGAGTAGCGGGGCCCCCTACAATGAGCAGTTCTTC.

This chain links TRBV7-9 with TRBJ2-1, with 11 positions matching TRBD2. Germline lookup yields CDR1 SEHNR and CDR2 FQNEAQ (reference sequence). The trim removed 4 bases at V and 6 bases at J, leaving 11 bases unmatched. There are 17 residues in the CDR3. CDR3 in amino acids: CASSSGLAGTHLNEQFF. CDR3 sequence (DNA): TGTGCCAGCAGCTCCGGACTAGCGGGTACCCACCTCAATGAGCAGTTCTTC.

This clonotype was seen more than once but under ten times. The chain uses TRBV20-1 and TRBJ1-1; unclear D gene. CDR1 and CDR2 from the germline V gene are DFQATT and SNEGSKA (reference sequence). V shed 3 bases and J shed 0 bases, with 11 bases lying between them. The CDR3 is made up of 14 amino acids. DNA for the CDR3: TGCAGTGCTAGTGTAAACCAGATGAACACTGAAGCTTTCTTT. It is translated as CSASVNQMNTEAFF.

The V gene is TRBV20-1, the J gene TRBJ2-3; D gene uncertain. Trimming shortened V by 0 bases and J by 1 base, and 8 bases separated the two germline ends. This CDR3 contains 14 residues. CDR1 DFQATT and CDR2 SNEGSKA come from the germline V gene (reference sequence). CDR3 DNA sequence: TGCAGTGCTAGAGATCGCCAGGGCACAGATACGCAGTATTTT. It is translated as CSARDRQGTDTQYF.

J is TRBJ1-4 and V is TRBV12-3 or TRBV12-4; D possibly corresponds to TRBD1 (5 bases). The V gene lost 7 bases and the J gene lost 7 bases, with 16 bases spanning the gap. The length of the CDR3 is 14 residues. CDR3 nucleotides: TGTGCCAGCACCGACAGAGGCCAAGGTGAAAAACTGTTTTTT. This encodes CASTDRGQGEKLFF.

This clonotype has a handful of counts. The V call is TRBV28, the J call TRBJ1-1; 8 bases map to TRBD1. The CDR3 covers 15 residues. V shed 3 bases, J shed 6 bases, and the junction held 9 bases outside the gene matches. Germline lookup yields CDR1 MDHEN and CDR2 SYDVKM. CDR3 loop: CASSFRGRTFPEAFF. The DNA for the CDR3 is TGTGCCAGCAGTTTCAGGGGGCGCACGTTTCCTGAAGCTTTCTTT.

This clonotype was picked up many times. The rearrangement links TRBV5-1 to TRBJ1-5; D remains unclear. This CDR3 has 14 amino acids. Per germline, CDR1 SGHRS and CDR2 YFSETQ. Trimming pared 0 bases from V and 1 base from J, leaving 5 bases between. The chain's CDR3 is CASSLGTSNQPQHF. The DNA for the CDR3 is TGCGCCAGCAGCTTGGGGACGAGCAATCAGCCCCAGCATTTT.

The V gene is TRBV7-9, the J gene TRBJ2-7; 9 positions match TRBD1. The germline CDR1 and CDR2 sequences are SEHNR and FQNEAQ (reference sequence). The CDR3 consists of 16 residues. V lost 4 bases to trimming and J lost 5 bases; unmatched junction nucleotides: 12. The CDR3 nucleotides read TGTGCCAGCAGCTCAACCACCGGGACAGGGATCCACGAGCAGTACTTC. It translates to CASSSTTGTGIHEQYF.

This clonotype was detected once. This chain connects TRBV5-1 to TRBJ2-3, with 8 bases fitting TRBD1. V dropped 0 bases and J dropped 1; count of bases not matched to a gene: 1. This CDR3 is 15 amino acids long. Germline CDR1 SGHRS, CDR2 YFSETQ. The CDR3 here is CASSLGGQGTDTQYF. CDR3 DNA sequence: TGCGCCAGCAGCTTGGGGGGACAGGGCACAGATACGCAGTATTTT.

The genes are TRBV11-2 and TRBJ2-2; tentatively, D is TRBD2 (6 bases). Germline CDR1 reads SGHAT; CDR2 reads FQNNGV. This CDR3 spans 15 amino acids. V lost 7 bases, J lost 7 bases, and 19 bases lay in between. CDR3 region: CASTPYGSDDGELFF. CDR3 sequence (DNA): TGTGCCAGCACGCCCTACGGGAGTGACGACGGGGAGCTGTTTTTT.

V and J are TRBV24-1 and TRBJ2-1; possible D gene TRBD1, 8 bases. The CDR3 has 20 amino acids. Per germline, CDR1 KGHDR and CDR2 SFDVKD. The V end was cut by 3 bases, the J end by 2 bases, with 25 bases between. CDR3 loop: CATSDLGQGGGLAPYNEQFF. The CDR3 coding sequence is TGTGCCACCAGTGATCTCGGACAGGGAGGGGGGCTAGCGCCCTACAATGAGCAGTTCTTC.

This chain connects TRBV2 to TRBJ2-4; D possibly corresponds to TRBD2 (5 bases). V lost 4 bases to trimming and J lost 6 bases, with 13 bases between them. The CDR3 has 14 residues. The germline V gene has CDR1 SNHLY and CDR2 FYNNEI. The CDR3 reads CASSARTSINIQYF. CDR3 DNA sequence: TGTGCCAGCAGTGCCCGGACTTCCATAAACATTCAGTACTTC. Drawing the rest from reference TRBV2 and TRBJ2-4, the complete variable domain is EPEVTQTPSHQVTQMGQEVILRCVPISNHLYFYWYRQILGQKVEFLVSFYNNEISEKSEIFDDQFSVERPDGSNFTLKIRSTKLEDSAMYFCASSARTSINIQYFGAGTRLSVL.

CDR3 residues: CASSRGGYISDEQFF. CDR3 in DNA: TGCGCCAGCAGCAGGGGGGGGTATATTAGCGATGAGCAGTTCTTC. The chain is built from TRBV5-1 and TRBJ2-1; TRBD2 might be the D (7 bases). The CDR3 has 15 amino acids. CDR1 is SGHRS, CDR2 YFSETQ, per germline. V was cut by 4 bases and J by 8 bases, with 19 bases left in between.

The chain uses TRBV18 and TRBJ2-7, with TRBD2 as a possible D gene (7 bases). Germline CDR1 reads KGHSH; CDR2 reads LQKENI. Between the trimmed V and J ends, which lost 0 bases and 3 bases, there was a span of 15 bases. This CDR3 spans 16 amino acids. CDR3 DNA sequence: TGTGCCAGCTCACCACCCGGGGGGCGGGGGATCTACGAGCAGTACTTC. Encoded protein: CASSPPGGRGIYEQYF.

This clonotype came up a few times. The DNA of the CDR3 is TGCAGTGCTACGCCGGGACTACAAGAGACCCAGTACTTC. It codes for CSATPGLQETQYF. The chain combines TRBV20-1 with TRBJ2-5; 7 bases align to TRBD2. Germline trimming cut 4 bases from V and 2 bases from J; bases unmatched to any gene: 4. Germline V gene lookup returns CDR1 DFQATT and CDR2 SNEGSKA (reference sequence). This CDR3 has 13 amino acids.

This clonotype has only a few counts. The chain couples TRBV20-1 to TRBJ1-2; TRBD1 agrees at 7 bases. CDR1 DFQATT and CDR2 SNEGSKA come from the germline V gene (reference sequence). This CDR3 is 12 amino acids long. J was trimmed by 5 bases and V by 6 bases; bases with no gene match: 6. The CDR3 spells CSAADRAYGYTF. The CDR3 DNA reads TGCAGTGCGGCTGACAGGGCGTATGGCTACACCTTC.

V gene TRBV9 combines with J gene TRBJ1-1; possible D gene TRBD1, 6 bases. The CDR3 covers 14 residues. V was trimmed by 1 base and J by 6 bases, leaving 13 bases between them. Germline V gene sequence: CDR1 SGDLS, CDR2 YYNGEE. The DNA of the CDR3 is TGTGCCAGCAGCGTAAGTGGGGGCCCGGCTGAAGCTTTCTTT. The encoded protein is CASSVSGGPAEAFF.

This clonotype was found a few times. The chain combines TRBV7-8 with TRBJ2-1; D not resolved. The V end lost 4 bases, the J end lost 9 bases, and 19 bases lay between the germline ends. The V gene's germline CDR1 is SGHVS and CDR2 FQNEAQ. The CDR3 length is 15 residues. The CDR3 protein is CASSSSLYTVGEQFF. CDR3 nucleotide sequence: TGTGCCAGCAGCTCAAGCCTGTACACGGTGGGTGAGCAGTTCTTC.

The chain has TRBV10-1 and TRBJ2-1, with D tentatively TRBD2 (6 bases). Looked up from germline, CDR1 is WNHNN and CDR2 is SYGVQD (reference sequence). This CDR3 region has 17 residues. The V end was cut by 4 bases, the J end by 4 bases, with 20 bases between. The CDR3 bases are TGCGCCAGCAGTGGGGGGAGAACGGGAGTTGGTTACAATGAGCAGTTCTTC. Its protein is CASSGGRTGVGYNEQFF.

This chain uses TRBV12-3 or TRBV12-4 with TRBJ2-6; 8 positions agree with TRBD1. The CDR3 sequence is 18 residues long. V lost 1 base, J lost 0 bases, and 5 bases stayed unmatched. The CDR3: CASSLVRDRISGANVLTF. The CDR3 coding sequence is TGTGCCAGCAGTTTAGTGAGGGACAGGATCTCTGGGGCCAACGTCCTGACTTTC.

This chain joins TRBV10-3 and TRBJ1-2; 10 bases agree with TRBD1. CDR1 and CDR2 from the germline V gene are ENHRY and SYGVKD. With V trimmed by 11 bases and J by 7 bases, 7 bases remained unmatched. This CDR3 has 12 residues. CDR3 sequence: CAASGTGAGYTF. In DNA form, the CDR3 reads TGTGCCGCCAGCGGGACAGGGGCTGGCTACACCTTC.